One sample yielded the 8 T cell receptor beta chains listed below, sequenced in a study of blood T cells in healthy people across ages (dated by TCRdb to between 2015 and 2017). Library preparation was by 5' RACE. Sequencing took place on an Illumina HiSeq 2500. A second roughly 7 to 11 cycle PCR used a sample-barcoded 5' primer and a J-beta primer mix. TCRdb took the public reads, trimmed them with fastp at Q25, ran MiXCR for clone calling and kept in-frame beta chains. Each CDR3 protein appears once, grouped with its most common genes and DNA. A total of 800,000 to 950,000 distinct CDR3 sequences appear in this sample, under 35% of them only once. 9.5% to 13% of the sample rests with the top ten. This same sample was also taken into another study, of T cells of mothers and their children.

Sequenced sample: blood. These receptors were taken from a woman between 40 and 50 years old in good health.

The chain joins TRBV12-3 or TRBV12-4 to TRBJ1-5; 9 positions match TRBD1. The V gene end was trimmed by 5 bases and the J gene end by 5 bases; junction bases not matched to a gene: 7. This CDR3 has 15 amino acids. Here the CDR3 DNA reads TGTGCCAGCAGTCCGGGGGACAGGGAGGATCAGCCCCAGCATTTT. Translation: CASSPGDREDQPQHF.

Of note for this clonotype: A much bigger clone sits one base away, suggesting this may be a read error. This chain uses TRBV20-1 with TRBJ2-7; 8 nucleotides match TRBD2. Germline V gene data show CDR1 as DFQATT and CDR2 as SNEGSKA (reference sequence). The CDR3 is 16 amino acids. V gave up 2 bases and J gave up 4 bases; unmatched junction bases: 13. CDR3 in amino acids: CSARTPGRGRSYEQYF. CDR3 nucleotides: TGCAGTGCTAGAACCCCGGGGCGCGGGAGGTCTTACGAGCAGTACTTC.

Ten or more counts support this clonotype. DNA for the CDR3: TGTGCCAGCAGTTCCCTAGCGGGGGGGCGTACCCCAGCTTACAATGAGCAGTTCTTC. Protein sequence: CASSSLAGGRTPAYNEQFF. The V call is TRBV28, the J call TRBJ2-1, with 12 bases aligning to TRBD2. The germline gives CDR1 MDHEN, CDR2 SYDVKM. The J segment lost 4 bases and the V segment lost 4 bases, leaving 14 bases of the junction unmatched. The CDR3 runs 19 residues.

To note about this clonotype: It may be a read error: a sequence one base away is much more abundant. The rearrangement joins TRBV29-1 to TRBJ2-7; TRBD1 matches 7 bases. The DNA end is a closer match to TRBJ2-5, so the J assignment may be wrong. Germline values: CDR1 SQVTM, CDR2 ANQGSEA. The CDR3 spans 14 residues. CDR3 region: CSDVGGPVSETQYF. DNA of the CDR3: TGCAGCGATGTAGGGGGCCCAGTATCGGAGACCCAGTACTTC.

This clonotype was seen a few times. The chain uses TRBV6-2 or TRBV6-3 and TRBJ1-5, with D hard to call. The germline gives CDR1 MNHEY, CDR2 SVGEGT. The ends were cut back, 0 bases at V and 0 bases at J, with 9 bases in the middle. This CDR3 has 16 amino acids. The chain's CDR3 is CASSYSWDYSNQPQHF. The CDR3 DNA sequence: TGTGCCAGCAGTTACTCCTGGGATTATAGCAATCAGCCCCAGCATTTT.

This clonotype came up a few times. The V and J genes are TRBV13 and TRBJ2-5; 8 bases agree with TRBD1. J gave up 3 bases and V 5 bases, and 8 bases lay outside the gene matches. Germline V CDR1 and CDR2: PRHDT, FYEKMQ (reference sequence). This CDR3 is built from 15 residues. In nucleotides, the CDR3 is TGTGCCAGCAGCCCCGACAGGGGTCCCGAAGAGACCCAGTACTTC. It yields the protein CASSPDRGPEETQYF.

This clonotype occurred many times. V is TRBV29-1 and J is TRBJ2-3; TRBD2 might be the D (5 bases). Trimming removed 5 bases from V and 0 bases from J, with 9 bases in between. The germline CDR1 and CDR2 sequences are SQVTM and ANQGSEA. CDR3 size: 13 residues. The CDR3 is CSVFGESTDTQYF. CDR3 in DNA: TGCAGCGTTTTCGGGGAAAGCACAGATACGCAGTATTTT.

This clonotype was seen more than once but under ten times. The genes are TRBV20-1 and TRBJ2-5, with 9 bases that match TRBD2. Germline lookup yields CDR1 DFQATT and CDR2 SNEGSKA (reference sequence). The CDR3 is 16 amino acids. J was trimmed by 2 bases and V by 6 bases; bases with no gene match: 13. In nucleotides, the CDR3 is TGCAGTGCCATAGTCCTAGCGGGGTTATATCAAGAGACCCAGTACTTC. This gives the protein CSAIVLAGLYQETQYF.